Below are 8 T cell receptor beta chains sequenced from a single sample in a study of blood T cells in healthy people across ages. A second PCR of 7 to 11 cycles used a sample-barcoded 5' primer and a J-beta primer mix. TCRdb reprocessed the 5' RACE reads via MiXCR and lists one record per CDR3 protein. The sample carries approximately 1,000,000 distinct CDR3 sequences, roughly 45% recorded once. Source material: blood. The receptors originated from a woman in her sixties or seventies in good health.

The chain couples TRBV9 to TRBJ2-3, with 13 bases matching TRBD2. The CDR3 loop spans 16 amino acids. With V trimmed by 3 bases and J by 3 bases, 4 bases remained unmatched. Looked up from germline, CDR1 is SGDLS and CDR2 is YYNGEE. The CDR3, as DNA: TGTGCCAGCAGCGGTACTAGCGGGAGGGTGACAGATACGCAGTATTTT. This codes for CASSGTSGRVTDTQYF.

The V call is TRBV29-1, the J call TRBJ2-3; a weak D match, TRBD1 (6 bases). Trimming stripped 2 bases from V and 4 bases from J, with 16 bases between. The CDR3 is 15 amino acids. The germline gives CDR1 SQVTM, CDR2 ANQGSEA. This CDR3 reads CSVEITGGIADTQYF. The DNA of the CDR3 is TGCAGCGTTGAAATTACTGGGGGCATCGCAGATACGCAGTATTTT.

A remark on this clonotype: A junction boundary mismatches the germline segment, possibly from a read error. The chain has TRBV7-9 and TRBJ2-6; unclear D gene. CDR1 and CDR2 (germline): SEHNR, FQNEAQ (reference sequence). The CDR3 covers 17 residues. The DNA of the CDR3 is TGTGCCAGCAGCTTAGGGACGGGCGGATATCTTGCCAACGTCCCGACTTTC. Protein sequence: CASSLGTGGYLANVPTF.

This clonotype was detected a few times. This rearrangement joins TRBV4-1 to TRBJ2-1; D possibly corresponds to TRBD2 (6 bases). V was pared by 0 bases and J by 3 bases, with 12 bases between. Germline V gene sequence: CDR1 MGHRA, CDR2 YSYEKL. The CDR3 contains 16 residues. CDR3: CASSQEEGGNYNEQFF. The CDR3 nucleotides are TGCGCCAGCAGCCAAGAAGAAGGCGGGAACTACAATGAGCAGTTCTTC.

The V gene is TRBV20-1, the J gene TRBJ2-7; D is perhaps TRBD2 (7 bases). Trimming took 6 bases from V and 2 from J, leaving 17 bases between them. Germline CDR1 DFQATT, CDR2 SNEGSKA (reference sequence). The CDR3 sequence is 14 residues long. The CDR3 bases are TGCAGTGCCTCGTTGAGGGGGGGACCCTACGAGCAGTACTTC. Its translation: CSASLRGGPYEQYF.

This chain links TRBV2 with TRBJ2-1, with D perhaps TRBD1 (6 bases). Trimming removed 10 bases from V and 10 bases from J, with 14 bases in between. Germline lookup yields CDR1 SNHLY and CDR2 FYNNEI. The CDR3 is 11 residues long. This CDR3 reads CATPTGREQFF. Written as DNA, the CDR3 is TGTGCCACCCCGACAGGAAGGGAGCAGTTCTTC.

About this clonotype: A read error may be the cause here, since a much bigger clone is one base away. The chain couples TRBV12-3 or TRBV12-4 to TRBJ2-5; maybe TRBD2 (6 bases). V was trimmed by 5 bases and J by 11 bases, leaving 18 bases between them. The CDR3 has 13 amino acids. As DNA, the CDR3 is TGTGCCAGCAGTCCGGGGGACCGCACAGAGCAGTACTTC. Translation gives CASSPGDRTEQYF.

The V call is TRBV2, the J call TRBJ2-2; maybe TRBD1 (6 bases). Germline V gives CDR1 SNHLY, CDR2 FYNNEI. V lost 5 bases and J 6 bases, leaving 10 bases between the germline ends. There are 13 residues in the CDR3. The DNA for the CDR3 is TGTGCCAGCAGTACAGGGTGGGCCGGGGAGCTGTTTTTT. It specifies CASSTGWAGELFF.